The 17 T cell receptor beta chains below were found in one sample sequenced in a study of T cell responses to AZD1222 COVID-19 vaccine. Assay: immunoSEQ multiplex PCR; the TCRdb copy retains only in-frame clones and omits some. The sample lists 83,000 or so clones; around 90% were seen once. The material was peripheral blood, obtained 28 days after the second AZD1222 dose. These TCRs come from an adult who received the AZD1222 COVID-19 vaccine.

This clone was detected once. The V gene is TRBV5-6, the J gene TRBJ2-5; 9 positions agree with TRBD1. This CDR3 has 18 residues. Per germline, CDR1 SGHDT and CDR2 YYEEEE. With V trimmed by 0 bases and J by 1 base, 10 bases remained unmatched. CDR3: CASSLVVGDRVSQETQYF. CDR3 nucleotides: TGTGCCAGCAGCTTGGTAGTAGGGGACAGGGTATCCCAAGAGACCCAGTACTTC.

J is TRBJ1-3 and V is TRBV15, with D unclear. Germline V gene sequence: CDR1 LNHNV, CDR2 YYDKDF (reference sequence). This CDR3 is 13 amino acids long. V was shortened by 0 bases and J by 8 bases, with 8 bases between the two germline ends. The DNA for the CDR3 is TGTGCCACCAGCAGAGATATGAGTGACACCATATATTTT. Translation: CATSRDMSDTIYF.

This clone turned up a few times. This sequence joins TRBV2 and TRBJ2-2; D ambiguous. Looked up from germline, CDR1 is SNHLY and CDR2 is FYNNEI. V was clipped by 4 bases and J by 3 bases, with 3 bases between them. CDR3 length equals 12 residues. CDR3 amino acids: CASSVDTGELFF. The CDR3 coding sequence is TGTGCCAGCAGTGTTGACACCGGGGAGCTGTTTTTT.

The rearrangement joins TRBV28 to TRBJ1-1; 7 bases are a match to TRBD1. CDR1 MDHEN and CDR2 SYDVKM come from the germline V gene. CDR3 size: 15 residues. V lost 7 bases and J lost 4; bases outside the gene matches: 12. The CDR3 reads CASTSGGQGGTEAFF. The CDR3 nucleotides read TGTGCCAGCACTTCCGGAGGGCAGGGGGGCACTGAAGCTTTCTTT. Full variable domain (remainder filled in from reference TRBV28 and TRBJ1-1): DVKVTQSSRYLVKRTGEKVFLECVQDMDHENMFWYRQDPGLGLRLIYFSYDVKMKEKGDIPEGYSVSREKKERFSLILESASTNQTSMYLCASTSGGQGGTEAFFGQGTRLTVV.

The chain employs TRBV5-8 and TRBJ1-2, with D possibly matching TRBD1 (6 bases). The CDR3 runs to 17 residues. CDR1 and CDR2 from the germline V gene are SGHTS and YDEGEE. V was cut by 2 bases and J by 4 bases, with 21 bases left in between. The CDR3 nucleotides read TGTGCCAGCAGCTTAGGGGGTGATGCATCCGTCCTCTATGGCTACACCTTC. Its translation is CASSLGGDASVLYGYTF.

The chain employs TRBV19 and TRBJ1-3; D call uncertain. Germline V gives CDR1 LNHDA, CDR2 SQIVND (reference sequence). CDR3 length equals 15 residues. The V end was cut by 5 bases, the J end by 5 bases, with 16 bases between. The chain's CDR3 is CASSPPGGKRNTIYF. The CDR3 DNA reads as TGTGCCAGTAGTCCCCCAGGAGGAAAAAGAAACACCATATATTTT.

This chain connects TRBV11-2 to TRBJ1-2; TRBD1 agrees at 8 bases. The V segment lost 5 bases and the J segment 8 bases; nucleotides outside the gene matches: 7. The CDR3 is 13 amino acids. Germline assignment: CDR1 SGHAT and CDR2 FQNNGV. The CDR3 loop reads CASSDRTGYGYTF. In DNA form, the CDR3 reads TGTGCCAGCAGCGATAGGACAGGGTACGGCTACACCTTC.

This chain joins TRBV4-2 and TRBJ2-1; the D is unclear. The V gene lost 4 bases and the J gene lost 1 base, with 11 bases spanning the gap. Germline CDR1 is LGHNA and CDR2 is YNFKEQ. The CDR3 totals 15 residues. The CDR3 reads CASSPKGSSYNEQFF. In nucleotides, the CDR3 is TGTGCCAGCAGCCCCAAGGGATCGTCCTACAATGAGCAGTTCTTC.

J is TRBJ2-3 and V is TRBV18; 12 bases match TRBD2. V lost 4 bases to trimming and J lost 3 bases; unmatched junction nucleotides: 8. In germline, CDR1 is KGHSH, CDR2 LQKENI. This CDR3 has 17 amino acids. The CDR3 coding sequence is TGTGCCAGCTCACTATCGACTAGCGGGAGAGGGACAGATACGCAGTATTTT. Residues: CASSLSTSGRGTDTQYF.

The rearrangement uses TRBV10-3 and TRBJ2-5; 9 positions agree with TRBD1. J lost 4 bases, V lost 3 bases, and 6 bases had no gene match. The CDR3 sequence is 15 residues long. Germline-derived CDR1 and CDR2 are ENHRY and SYGVKD. DNA of the CDR3: TGTGCCATCAGTGATGAGGGACAGGGTATAGAGACCCAGTACTTC. It encodes CAISDEGQGIETQYF.

V usage is TRBV28 and J usage is TRBJ1-5; 7 bases fit TRBD1. J lost 6 bases, V lost 6 bases, and 8 bases had no gene match. The CDR3 loop spans 14 amino acids. Germline CDR1 reads MDHEN; CDR2 reads SYDVKM. This chain's CDR3 is CASSPTGAPQPQHF. CDR3 nucleotide sequence: TGTGCCAGCAGCCCAACAGGGGCACCTCAGCCCCAGCATTTT.

This rearrangement joins TRBV9 to TRBJ2-5, with 9 bases fitting TRBD2. J was trimmed by 5 bases and V by 0 bases; bases with no gene match: 8. In germline, CDR1 is SGDLS, CDR2 YYNGEE. The CDR3 has 16 residues. The CDR3 region has the DNA TGTGCCAGCAGCGTAGGTCCAGCGGGAGGAGGGGAGACCCAGTACTTC. Translating it yields CASSVGPAGGGETQYF.

This clone was detected once. The rearrangement joins TRBV7-2 to TRBJ1-6; a weak D match, TRBD1 (5 bases). V gave up 3 bases and J gave up 0 bases, with 9 bases separating them. The CDR3 length is 16 residues. Germline CDR1 is SGHTA and CDR2 is FQGNSA. CDR3 region: CASSLVRGSYNSPLHF. The CDR3 DNA follows: TGTGCCAGCAGCTTGGTTAGGGGCTCCTATAATTCACCCCTCCACTTT.

The chain joins TRBV6-4 to TRBJ2-7; TRBD1 matches 9 bases. The germline gives CDR1 MRHNA, CDR2 SNTAGT. This CDR3 is built from 14 residues. V lost 11 bases and J lost 5; bases outside the gene matches: 13. The CDR3 reads CAPVSRDRVHEQYF. The CDR3, as DNA: TGTGCCCCTGTTTCCCGGGACAGGGTTCACGAGCAGTACTTC.

This clone came up once. The chain links TRBV18 to TRBJ1-1; D remains ambiguous. Deletions cut 8 bases from V and 0 bases from J, with 10 bases between. The CDR3 spans 13 residues. CDR1 and CDR2 (germline): KGHSH, LQKENI. The CDR3 loop reads CASLGGLNTEAFF. The CDR3 coding sequence is TGTGCCAGCCTCGGTGGGCTGAACACTGAAGCTTTCTTT.

The gene calls are TRBV6-4 and TRBJ2-4, with D perhaps matching TRBD2 (5 bases). Germline CDR1 reads MRHNA; CDR2 reads SNTAGT. Deletions cut 4 bases from V and 0 bases from J, with 10 bases between. The CDR3 has 15 residues. In nucleotides, the CDR3 is TGTGCCAGCAGTGCACTAGAGTTAGCCAAAAACATTCAGTACTTC. Amino acid sequence: CASSALELAKNIQYF.

This rearrangement joins TRBV5-1 to TRBJ2-7; 7 nucleotides align to TRBD1. This CDR3 contains 14 residues. CDR1 is SGHRS and CDR2 is YFSETQ in the germline V gene. V dropped 5 bases and J dropped 1; count of bases not matched to a gene: 6. The CDR3 DNA sequence: TGCGCCAGCAGAGCCGGGACAGTATCCTACGAGCAGTACTTC. Protein sequence: CASRAGTVSYEQYF.